These 30 T cell receptor beta chains originate from one sample sequenced in a study of CD8+CD57+ T cells in acquired aplastic anemia. Genomic DNA templated the TCR beta VDJ and CDR3 profiling. One entry per CDR3 protein, called by TCRdb with MiXCR from the reads. Altogether 200,000 to 300,000 distinct CDR3 sequences are present, approximately 45% being singletons, with the ten largest covering 7% to 10%. The sequenced patients had an expansion of CD8+CD57+ cells seen by flow cytometry. Sequencing input: sorted CD4+, CD8+, or CD8+CD57+ T cells (not recorded which) from PBMCs. The receptors shown here come from a human donor with aplastic anemia.

This clonotype has ten or more counts. The rearrangement uses TRBV6-2 or TRBV6-3 and TRBJ1-5; no clear D gene. Germline-derived CDR1 and CDR2 are MNHEY and SVGEGT. The CDR3 length is 15 residues. V dropped 8 bases and J dropped 0 bases, with 14 bases sitting between them. The CDR3 bases are TGTGCCAGCGGCATCCCAAACACTAGCAATCAGCCCCAGCATTTT. Translating gives CASGIPNTSNQPQHF.

Remarks on this clonotype: It may be a read error: a sequence one base away is much more abundant. J is TRBJ1-6 and V is TRBV28; D gene unclear. Trimming took off 7 bases at V and 8 bases at J, with 18 bases between the two ends. Germline V gives CDR1 MDHEN, CDR2 SYDVKM. The CDR3 loop spans 15 amino acids. In DNA form, the CDR3 reads TGTGCCAGCATTCCCCGCGGGTCGGTATATTCACCCCTCCACTTT. Translated: CASIPRGSVYSPLHF.

This clonotype showed up many times. The chain links TRBV24-1 to TRBJ2-1; 13 bases agree with TRBD2. Trimming cost V 3 bases and J 4 bases; bases outside gene matches: 5. The CDR3 loop spans 17 amino acids. Germline CDR1 is KGHDR and CDR2 is SFDVKD. The CDR3 here is CATSDPGLAGVYNEQFF. CDR3 nucleotide sequence: TGTGCCACCAGTGATCCCGGACTAGCGGGAGTTTACAATGAGCAGTTCTTC.

This rearrangement joins TRBV2 to TRBJ2-7; 8 nucleotides align to TRBD2. The CDR3 consists of 14 residues. Germline loops: CDR1 SNHLY, CDR2 FYNNEI. Unmatched junction bases numbered 8, after V lost 6 bases and J lost 4 bases. In nucleotides, the CDR3 is TGTGCCAGCAGCATCCTACTAGCGGAATACGAGCAGTACTTC. Encoded protein: CASSILLAEYEQYF.

Worth noting for this clonotype: Since a much larger clone is just one base distant, this may be a read error. The genes are TRBV20-1 and TRBJ2-1; 8 bases line up with TRBD2. V trimming: 2 bases; J trimming: 5 bases; junction bases outside the gene matches: 8. From germline, CDR1 is DFQATT and CDR2 SNEGSKA (reference sequence). This CDR3 is 15 amino acids long. CDR3 DNA sequence: TGCAGTGCTAGAATTCTCCTAGCGGGTCACAATGAGCAGTTCTTC. It specifies CSARILLAGHNEQFF.

This clonotype was recorded at least ten times. J is TRBJ2-7 and V is TRBV12-3 or TRBV12-4, with D uncertain. Trimming removed 6 bases at V and 0 bases at J, with 15 bases between. The CDR3 runs to 15 residues. The CDR3 loop is CASSLWVSSSYEQYF. Written as DNA, the CDR3 is TGTGCCAGCAGCTTATGGGTGTCGAGCTCCTACGAGCAGTACTTC.

The chain employs TRBV5-8 and TRBJ1-2; D call uncertain. The CDR3 spans 14 residues. V was trimmed by 7 bases and J by 3 bases, leaving 16 bases between them. Germline V gene lookup returns CDR1 SGHTS and CDR2 YDEGEE. CDR3 DNA: TGTGCCAGCGGACTTGTGGGGTTCGACTATGGCTACACCTTC. Amino acid sequence: CASGLVGFDYGYTF. The full variable domain, its missing parts supplied by reference TRBV5-8 and TRBJ1-2, is EAGVTQSPTHLIKTRGQQATLRCSPISGHTSVYWYQQALGLGLQFLLWYDEGEERNRGNFPPRFSGRQFPNYSSELNVNALELEDSALYLCASGLVGFDYGYTFGSGTRLTVV.

Remarks on this clonotype: One end of the junction does not line up with germline, which may come from a read error. The chain employs TRBV7-2 and TRBJ1-2; D perhaps matches TRBD1 (5 bases). Germline V CDR1 and CDR2: SGHTA, FQGNSA. The CDR3 length is 14 residues. The CDR3 nucleotides read TGTGCCAGCAGTTTAGCGTACGGGGACGAAGGCTACACCTTC. Translated: CASSLAYGDEGYTF.

This clonotype was observed many times. This sequence joins TRBV7-6 and TRBJ2-3; 11 bases align to TRBD2. The CDR3 extends over 16 amino acids. Germline-derived CDR1 and CDR2 are SGHVS and FNYEAQ. J gave up 4 bases and V 5 bases, and 8 bases lay outside the gene matches. CDR3 DNA: TGTGCCAGCAGCCGTACTAGCGGGAGTGGCCCAGATACGCAGTATTTT. As protein: CASSRTSGSGPDTQYF.

In this sample, this clonotype turned up a few times. The rearrangement uses TRBV30 and TRBJ1-2; 7 nucleotides line up with TRBD1. The CDR3 has 12 amino acids. CDR1 and CDR2 (germline): GTSNPN, SVGIG (reference sequence). Germline trimming cut 4 bases from V and 8 bases from J; bases unmatched to any gene: 7. CDR3 coding DNA: TGTGCCTGGAAGGGACAGACTGAAGGCTACACCTTC. This translates into CAWKGQTEGYTF.

Details on this clonotype: A clone one base away is much larger, so this may be a read error. The conserved closing phenylalanine or tryptophan is absent in this CDR3, likely reflecting a read error. V and J are TRBV13 and TRBJ2-7; the match to TRBD1 covers 10 bases. Germline-derived CDR1 and CDR2 are PRHDT and FYEKMQ (reference sequence). The CDR3 consists of 12 residues. V lost 6 bases and J lost 6; bases outside the gene matches: 2. The CDR3 region has the DNA TGTGCCAGCAGGGGGACAGGGGCCGAGCAGTACCTC. This gives the protein CASRGTGAEQYL.

This clonotype appeared many times. The genes are TRBV19 and TRBJ1-3, with D tentatively TRBD1 (6 bases). The CDR3 is 15 residues long. V was trimmed by 5 bases and J by 0 bases, leaving 11 bases between them. CDR1 LNHDA and CDR2 SQIVND come from the germline V gene (reference sequence). The CDR3 is CASSQGPYSGNTIYF. The CDR3, as DNA: TGTGCCAGTAGTCAGGGGCCCTACTCTGGAAACACCATATATTTT. The entire variable domain, with the rest obtained from reference TRBV19 and TRBJ1-3, is as follows: DGGITQSPKYLFRKEGQNVTLSCEQNLNHDAMYWYRQDPGQGLRLIYYSQIVNDFQKGDIAEGYSVSREKKESFPLTVTSAQKNPTAFYLCASSQGPYSGNTIYFGEGSWLTVV.

V and J are TRBV19 and TRBJ1-6; D remains ambiguous. The germline V gene encodes CDR1 LNHDA and CDR2 SQIVND (reference sequence). V gave up 11 bases and J gave up 9 bases, with 23 bases separating them. The CDR3 is made up of 15 amino acids. The DNA for the CDR3 is TGTGCCGTCAGTAAGAGCGGGCCCGATAGTTCACCCCTCCACTTT. Translating gives CAVSKSGPDSSPLHF.

In its sample, this clonotype was seen once. The chain carries TRBV24-1 and TRBJ1-5; weak D call: TRBD1 (6 bases). V lost 9 bases to trimming and J lost 6 bases, with 20 bases between them. The CDR3 consists of 15 residues. Per the germline V gene, CDR1 is KGHDR and CDR2 is SFDVKD. This CDR3 is CATRLGGGQGQPQHF. Written as DNA, the CDR3 is TGTGCCACCCGATTGGGTGGGGGGCAGGGTCAGCCCCAGCATTTT.

This clonotype was seen ten or more times. This rearrangement joins TRBV19 to TRBJ2-1, with 7 bases matching TRBD2. CDR3 size: 14 residues. V lost 1 base to trimming and J lost 6 bases; unmatched junction nucleotides: 3. The germline V gene has CDR1 LNHDA and CDR2 SQIVND (reference sequence). The CDR3 reads CASSIGGGSNEQFF. CDR3 nucleotides: TGTGCCAGTAGTATAGGGGGGGGATCCAATGAGCAGTTCTTC.

The chain links TRBV9 to TRBJ1-2, with D perhaps matching TRBD1 (6 bases). The V gene lost 0 bases and the J gene lost 3 bases, with 15 bases spanning the gap. Germline V lookup: CDR1 SGDLS, CDR2 YYNGEE. The CDR3 covers 16 residues. CDR3 DNA: TGTGCCAGCAGCGTAGATGGGGAGGGGGTGGACTATGGCTACACCTTC. Amino acid sequence: CASSVDGEGVDYGYTF.

This clonotype occurred many times. DNA of the CDR3: TGCAGTGCTAAACGGACGGGGGATCGGGACTGGCAAGAGACCCAGTACTTC. Translating it yields CSAKRTGDRDWQETQYF. The J gene is TRBJ2-5, the V gene TRBV20-1, with D possibly being TRBD2 (6 bases). V lost 4 bases and J 2 bases, leaving 23 bases between the germline ends. The CDR3 has 17 amino acids. Germline V gene lookup returns CDR1 DFQATT and CDR2 SNEGSKA (reference sequence).

This clonotype was detected many times. The gene calls are TRBV20-1 and TRBJ1-2; no reliable D call. V shed 5 bases and J shed 0 bases, with 4 bases lying between them. Germline-derived CDR1 and CDR2 are DFQATT and SNEGSKA (reference sequence). The CDR3 sequence is 11 residues long. This CDR3 reads CSALSNYGYTF. CDR3 DNA: TGCAGTGCTCTATCTAACTATGGCTACACCTTC.

The V call is TRBV7-2, the J call TRBJ1-5; D gene unclear. This CDR3 has 13 amino acids. Germline V gene sequence: CDR1 SGHTA, CDR2 FQGNSA. V lost 2 bases and J 7 bases, leaving 9 bases between the germline ends. The CDR3 spells CASSLNRIQPQHF. The DNA for the CDR3 is TGTGCCAGCAGCTTAAATCGGATACAGCCCCAGCATTTT.

The chain couples TRBV10-3 to TRBJ1-1, with TRBD1 as a possible D gene (5 bases). This CDR3 comprises 15 residues. Germline loops: CDR1 ENHRY, CDR2 SYGVKD. V gave up 0 bases and J gave up 6 bases, with 14 bases separating them. This CDR3 reads CAISESTRGRAEAFF. CDR3 DNA: TGTGCCATCAGTGAGTCGACTCGGGGGAGGGCTGAAGCTTTCTTT.

This clonotype was detected ten times or more. This rearrangement joins TRBV4-1 to TRBJ1-4; TRBD1 agrees at 8 bases. Germline loops: CDR1 MGHRA, CDR2 YSYEKL. The CDR3 is 15 amino acids. The V gene end was trimmed by 4 bases and the J gene end by 6 bases; junction bases not matched to a gene: 7. CDR3 amino acids: CASSPDAGGDEKLFF. The CDR3 DNA reads as TGCGCCAGCAGCCCAGATGCAGGGGGCGATGAAAAACTGTTTTTT.

In this sample, this clonotype turned up many times. This sequence joins TRBV11-2 and TRBJ2-7; D perhaps matches TRBD2 (5 bases). The V end lost 8 bases, the J end lost 0 bases, and 8 bases lay between the germline ends. CDR3 length: 12 residues. The germline V gene encodes CDR1 SGHAT and CDR2 FQNNGV. DNA of the CDR3: TGTGCCAGCGATGGAGGCTCCTACGAGCAGTACTTC. Translation: CASDGGSYEQYF.

The rearrangement uses TRBV19 and TRBJ1-2; 8 positions match TRBD1. The CDR3 has 17 amino acids. CDR1 is LNHDA and CDR2 is SQIVND in the germline V gene (reference sequence). J lost 2 bases, V lost 2 bases, and 10 bases had no gene match. The CDR3 DNA follows: TGTGCCAGTAGTATAATGACAGGGGATAGGGGGAACTATGGCTACACCTTC. Translated: CASSIMTGDRGNYGYTF.

This rearrangement joins TRBV7-8 to TRBJ2-3; TRBD2 agrees at 11 bases. This CDR3 spans 17 amino acids. Germline V lookup: CDR1 SGHVS, CDR2 FQNEAQ. The trim removed 1 base at V and 3 bases at J, leaving 6 bases unmatched. The CDR3 nucleotides are TGTGCCAGCAGCTTAGAGTTGGGACTAGCGGTTACAGATACGCAGTATTTT. This translates into CASSLELGLAVTDTQYF.

In its sample, this clonotype was seen a few times. V is TRBV27 and J is TRBJ2-7; 9 bases fit TRBD1. Germline V gene data show CDR1 as MNHEY and CDR2 as SMNVEV (reference sequence). After removal of 7 bases from V and 0 bases from J, the junction contained 4 bases not matched to a gene. The CDR3 totals 14 residues. DNA for the CDR3: TGTGCCAGCATGGACAGGGGCGTCTCCTACGAGCAGTACTTC. This gives the protein CASMDRGVSYEQYF.

The gene calls are TRBV2 and TRBJ2-7, with 7 bases lining up with TRBD1. V dropped 6 bases and J dropped 5; count of bases not matched to a gene: 13. Germline-derived CDR1 and CDR2 are SNHLY and FYNNEI. The CDR3 has 15 residues. CDR3 residues: CASRAQGPAVNEQYF. As DNA, the CDR3 is TGTGCCAGCAGGGCACAGGGGCCTGCAGTCAACGAGCAGTACTTC. The full variable domain, in which reference TRBV2 and TRBJ2-7 provide the parts outside the CDR3, is EPEVTQTPSHQVTQMGQEVILRCVPISNHLYFYWYRQILGQKVEFLVSFYNNEISEKSEIFDDQFSVERPDGSNFTLKIRSTKLEDSAMYFCASRAQGPAVNEQYFGPGTRLTVT.

The V gene is TRBV30, the J gene TRBJ1-2; D unclear. The CDR3 is made up of 11 amino acids. Trimming left V 4 bases short and J 2 bases short, with 5 bases between. Germline V lookup: CDR1 GTSNPN, CDR2 SVGIG (reference sequence). The CDR3 DNA reads as TGTGCCTGGATTACAAACTATGGCTACACCTTC. Its translation is CAWITNYGYTF.

This clonotype was observed many times. The CDR3 region is CASRETGAGNNQPQHF. For the CDR3, the DNA is TGTGCCAGCAGGGAGACAGGGGCAGGTAATAATCAGCCCCAGCATTTT. The chain has TRBV12-3 or TRBV12-4 and TRBJ1-5, with 8 bases that match TRBD1. This CDR3 is built from 16 residues. J was trimmed by 4 bases and V by 6 bases; bases with no gene match: 11.

This clonotype came up many times. The rearrangement joins TRBV19 to TRBJ1-1; possible D gene TRBD1, 5 bases. V dropped 3 bases and J dropped 2 bases, with 7 bases sitting between them. This CDR3 has 13 residues. Germline V gives CDR1 LNHDA, CDR2 SQIVND (reference sequence). CDR3 amino acids: CASSIGGNTEAFF. Written as DNA, the CDR3 is TGTGCCAGTAGTATTGGGGGTAACACTGAAGCTTTCTTT. Full variable domain (outside the CDR3, taken from reference TRBV19 and TRBJ1-1): DGGITQSPKYLFRKEGQNVTLSCEQNLNHDAMYWYRQDPGQGLRLIYYSQIVNDFQKGDIAEGYSVSREKKESFPLTVTSAQKNPTAFYLCASSIGGNTEAFFGQGTRLTVV.

The chain recombines TRBV20-1 with TRBJ1-2, with unresolved D. There are 11 residues in the CDR3. V lost 7 bases and J 6 bases, leaving 12 bases between the germline ends. Germline V CDR1 and CDR2: DFQATT, SNEGSKA (reference sequence). The CDR3 is CSDSDGDGYTF. The CDR3 DNA reads TGCAGTGACTCAGACGGGGATGGCTACACCTTC.